These 25 T cell receptor beta chains were all obtained from the same sample, sequenced in a study of cytomegalovirus exposure and HLA in healthy donors. The PCR had 60 Vbeta and 13 Jbeta primers. Some clones are missing from TCRdb's copy, which holds only in-frame ones; the method was immunoSEQ multiplex PCR. The sample yields about 160,000 clones, around 69% seen once. The material sequenced was PBMCs. These receptors were obtained from a man in his sixties in good health and CMV-seronegative.

The count of this clone is one. The rearrangement uses TRBV30 and TRBJ1-2; D might be TRBD1 (6 bases). This CDR3 is 12 amino acids long. V gave up 7 bases and J gave up 7 bases, with 16 bases separating them. The germline gives CDR1 GTSNPN, CDR2 SVGIG (reference sequence). This CDR3 reads CAFHRVEVGYTF. The CDR3 DNA is TGTGCCTTCCACAGGGTGGAGGTTGGCTACACCTTC.

This clone appeared a few times. The CDR3 DNA reads as TGCGCCAGCAGCTTGAGGAGACGGATTGACACCGGGGAGCTGTTTTTT. This gives the protein CASSLRRRIDTGELFF. The rearrangement joins TRBV5-1 to TRBJ2-2; D is undetermined. Trimming stripped 1 base from V and 3 bases from J, with 13 bases between. Germline V gene sequence: CDR1 SGHRS, CDR2 YFSETQ. This CDR3 has 16 residues. Supplemented by reference TRBV5-1 and TRBJ2-2, the full variable domain reads KAGVTQTPRYLIKTRGQQVTLSCSPISGHRSVSWYQQTPGQGLQFLFEYFSETQRNKGNFPGRFSGRQFSNSRSEMNVSTLELGDSALYLCASSLRRRIDTGELFFGEGSRLTVL.

In the case of this clone: The limits of the CDR3 on the DNA are not certain, so only TCRdb's listed CDR3 is given. This rearrangement joins TRBV19 to TRBJ2-3; the DNA was not compared with TRBD2, the D call given in the table. The CDR3 adds up to 16 amino acids, both ends counted. Germline CDR1 reads LNHDA; CDR2 reads SQIVND (reference sequence). The CDR3: CASTSGGDPSTDTQYF.

The V gene is TRBV7-9, the J gene TRBJ2-7; D perhaps matches TRBD1 (6 bases). V was clipped by 0 bases and J by 5 bases, with 14 bases between them. Germline CDR1 reads SEHNR; CDR2 reads FQNEAQ (reference sequence). The CDR3 has 15 residues. CDR3 loop: CASSLATGGWNEQYF. The CDR3 DNA sequence: TGTGCCAGCAGCTTAGCGACAGGTGGTTGGAACGAGCAGTACTTC.

The chain joins TRBV6-5 to TRBJ2-1; no clear D. V lost 2 bases, J lost 9 bases, and 5 bases lay in between. CDR1 and CDR2 from the germline V gene are MNHEY and SVGAGI. This CDR3 is built from 11 residues. The CDR3 loop is CASSYGREQFF. CDR3 coding DNA: TGTGCCAGCAGTTACGGGCGTGAGCAGTTCTTC.

This clone turned up a few times. The V and J genes are TRBV10-1 and TRBJ2-1; D may be TRBD1 (6 bases). Trimming left V 3 bases short and J 10 bases short, with 10 bases between. The CDR3 length is 12 residues. Germline V CDR1 and CDR2: WNHNN, SYGVQD (reference sequence). DNA for the CDR3: TGCGCCAGCAGTGACAGGGGATTCGAGCAGTTCTTC. Residues: CASSDRGFEQFF.

The rearrangement uses TRBV5-1 and TRBJ2-5; 12 bases are shared with TRBD2. The junction had 8 bases not matched to a gene; V was cut back by 6 bases and J by 11 bases. This CDR3 has 13 residues. Germline V gene sequence: CDR1 SGHRS, CDR2 YFSETQ. The CDR3 DNA follows: TGCGCCAGCACGGGACTAGCGGGTGGGGAGCAGTACTTC. Protein product: CASTGLAGGEQYF.

A single count supports this clone. A junction boundary mismatches the germline segment, possibly from a read error. This rearrangement joins TRBV28 to TRBJ1-2, with 8 positions matching TRBD1. The CDR3 extends over 17 amino acids. From germline, CDR1 is MDHEN and CDR2 SYDVKM. The CDR3 DNA sequence: TGTGCTAGCACCACAAGGTTAAGTCAGGGGGCAACCTATGGCTACACCTTC. Translating gives CASTTRLSQGATYGYTF.

This chain uses TRBV7-9 with TRBJ2-1; 7 nucleotides agree with TRBD2. CDR3 length: 16 residues. CDR1 and CDR2 from the germline V gene are SEHNR and FQNEAQ (reference sequence). Trimming cost V 5 bases and J 4 bases; bases outside gene matches: 11. The CDR3 DNA follows: TGTGCCAGCAGCCCCACCCTAGCGGCAAAGTACAATGAGCAGTTCTTC. Translating it yields CASSPTLAAKYNEQFF.

This chain joins TRBV5-1 and TRBJ2-5; 12 bases align to TRBD2. The CDR3 is made up of 17 amino acids. Germline V lookup: CDR1 SGHRS, CDR2 YFSETQ. The J segment lost 5 bases and the V segment lost 4 bases, leaving 12 bases of the junction unmatched. The chain's CDR3 is CASSIGLAGYEGETQYF. Written as DNA, the CDR3 is TGCGCCAGCAGCATAGGACTAGCGGGGTACGAAGGGGAGACCCAGTACTTC.

The V and J genes are TRBV4-1 and TRBJ2-2; 15 bases are a match to TRBD2. This CDR3 region has 17 residues. With 3 bases clipped from V and 3 bases from J, the junction kept 2 bases outside the gene matches. Germline CDR1 MGHRA, CDR2 YSYEKL. Here the CDR3 reads CASSQGLAGGYTGELFF. In DNA, the CDR3 is TGCGCCAGCAGCCAGGGACTAGCGGGGGGCTACACCGGGGAGCTGTTTTTT.

V and J are TRBV29-1 and TRBJ2-5; TRBD2 is a possible D gene (6 bases). Germline CDR1 reads SQVTM; CDR2 reads ANQGSEA. The CDR3 loop spans 14 amino acids. The ends were cut back, 1 base at V and 1 base at J, with 10 bases in the middle. The CDR3 is CSVEVGTFQETQYF. In DNA form, the CDR3 reads TGCAGCGTTGAAGTTGGGACTTTCCAAGAGACCCAGTACTTC. The full variable domain, completed using reference TRBV29-1 and TRBJ2-5, is SAVISQKPSRDICQRGTSLTIQCQVDSQVTMMFWYRQQPGQSLTLIATANQGSEATYESGFVIDKFPISRPNLTFSTLTVSNMSPEDSSIYLCSVEVGTFQETQYFGPGTRLLVL.

V is TRBV5-1 and J is TRBJ2-3; TRBD1 aligns across 7 bases. Germline trimming cut 2 bases from V and 4 bases from J; bases unmatched to any gene: 10. In germline, CDR1 is SGHRS, CDR2 YFSETQ. The CDR3 has 16 amino acids. The DNA for the CDR3 is TGCGCCAGCAGCTTCCTAGGGGGCTTGGTATCAGATACGCAGTATTTT. Translating gives CASSFLGGLVSDTQYF.

The J gene is TRBJ2-5, the V gene TRBV6-5; TRBD2 aligns across 12 bases. The V segment lost 10 bases and the J segment 5 bases; nucleotides outside the gene matches: 11. The CDR3 has 15 residues. Germline V gene data show CDR1 as MNHEY and CDR2 as SVGAGI. CDR3 DNA sequence: TGTGCCACCTCTAGCGGGAGGGCCCTCGGGGAGACCCAGTACTTC. It codes for CATSSGRALGETQYF.

This clone was observed once. This rearrangement joins TRBV5-4 to TRBJ2-2, with D hard to call. The CDR3 is 12 amino acids. Deletions cut 1 base from V and 7 bases from J, with 5 bases between. Germline assignment: CDR1 SGHNT and CDR2 YYREEE (reference sequence). The CDR3 reads CASSLFYGELFF. Written as DNA, the CDR3 is TGTGCCAGCAGCTTGTTTTACGGGGAGCTGTTTTTT.

Details on this clone: Other DNA sequences in this specimen translate into the identical CDR3. V is TRBV7-2 and J is TRBJ1-5; 9 bases align to TRBD1. Germline V gives CDR1 SGHTA, CDR2 FQGNSA. The junction had 5 bases not matched to a gene; V was cut back by 5 bases and J by 3 bases. The CDR3 is 15 amino acids. DNA for the CDR3: TGTGCCAGCAGCCCGACAGGGGGTCTCAATCAGCCCCAGCATTTT. This encodes CASSPTGGLNQPQHF.

This clone was detected a few times. CDR3 bases: TGTGCCAGCAGCGGTACGGCACCCAAGAGGGAGTTAATCTACGAGCAGTACTTC. As protein: CASSGTAPKRELIYEQYF. The chain links TRBV11-2 to TRBJ2-7, with a weak D call TRBD2 (5 bases). The CDR3 totals 18 residues. V gave up 5 bases and J gave up 3 bases, with 26 bases separating them. CDR1 and CDR2 from the germline V gene are SGHAT and FQNNGV.

The chain couples TRBV6-1 to TRBJ1-6; 8 nucleotides match TRBD1. V shed 7 bases and J 5 bases; nucleotides not matched to a gene: 4. From germline, CDR1 is MNHNS and CDR2 SASEGT. This CDR3 comprises 14 residues. The CDR3 loop reads CASNGQGNNSPLHF. For the CDR3, the DNA is TGTGCCAGCAATGGACAGGGAAATAATTCACCCCTCCACTTT.

In this sample, this clone turned up a few times. J is TRBJ2-1 and V is TRBV28, with TRBD1 as a possible D gene (6 bases). The CDR3 runs 15 residues. Germline V lookup: CDR1 MDHEN, CDR2 SYDVKM. Trimming cost V 4 bases and J 5 bases, with 15 bases left between them. In nucleotides, the CDR3 is TGTGCCAGCAGTTCCTCCGGGACACGGAACAATGAGCAGTTCTTC. Translating gives CASSSSGTRNNEQFF.

V is TRBV7-2 and J is TRBJ2-1, with 7 nucleotides matching TRBD2. Germline trimming cut 5 bases from V and 5 bases from J; bases unmatched to any gene: 9. The germline V gene encodes CDR1 SGHTA and CDR2 FQGNSA. This CDR3 spans 15 amino acids. The CDR3 DNA reads TGTGCCAGCAGCCCGCGTGGGGGGGATGACAATGAGCAGTTCTTC. Its protein product is CASSPRGGDDNEQFF.

The chain couples TRBV9 to TRBJ2-3; D perhaps matches TRBD2 (6 bases). The CDR3 is made up of 14 amino acids. Between the trimmed V and J ends, which lost 2 bases and 4 bases, there was a span of 11 bases. The V gene's germline CDR1 is SGDLS and CDR2 YYNGEE. The CDR3 DNA follows: TGTGCCAGCAGCGTGTCCTCGGGGGCAGATACGCAGTATTTT. Protein sequence: CASSVSSGADTQYF. Drawing the rest from reference TRBV9 and TRBJ2-3, the complete variable domain is DSGVTQTPKHLITATGQRVTLRCSPRSGDLSVYWYQQSLDQGLQFLIQYYNGEERAKGNILERFSAQQFPDLHSELNLSSLELGDSALYFCASSVSSGADTQYFGPGTRLTVL.

The chain is built from TRBV6-5 and TRBJ1-3; D uncertain. This CDR3 region has 11 residues. Germline loops: CDR1 MNHEY, CDR2 SVGAGI. The V end was cut by 4 bases, the J end by 8 bases, with 6 bases between. The DNA for the CDR3 is TGTGCCAGCAGTTTGGAGGACACCATATATTTT. This codes for CASSLEDTIYF.

The chain couples TRBV5-1 to TRBJ2-5, with D perhaps TRBD1 (5 bases). Trimming shortened V by 9 bases and J by 2 bases, and 17 bases separated the two germline ends. CDR3 size: 14 residues. CDR1 and CDR2 from the germline V gene are SGHRS and YFSETQ. Written as DNA, the CDR3 is TGCGCCACAAGCACAGGACGGACGCAAGAGACCCAGTACTTC. Protein sequence: CATSTGRTQETQYF.

This clone occurred a few times. This chain links TRBV6-5 with TRBJ2-5, with 8 bases aligning to TRBD2. The trim removed 4 bases at V and 5 bases at J, leaving 12 bases unmatched. CDR3 length: 16 amino acids. Germline V lookup: CDR1 MNHEY, CDR2 SVGAGI. The DNA of the CDR3 is TGTGCCAGCAGTTTACTCGACGGGGGGGAGGGGGAGACCCAGTACTTC. Its protein is CASSLLDGGEGETQYF.

This chain joins TRBV5-4 and TRBJ1-5; D is ambiguous. Germline lookup yields CDR1 SGHNT and CDR2 YYREEE (reference sequence). With 1 base removed from V and 1 base from J, the gap between germline ends came to 6 bases. The CDR3 runs 14 residues. CDR3 bases: TGTGCCAGCAGCTTGATGGCAAGCAATCAGCCCCAGCATTTT. Amino acid sequence: CASSLMASNQPQHF.